The T cell receptor (beta chain) described here comes from a study of vaccination effects on CD4 cells after COVID-19. Libraries were prepared by immunoSEQ multiplex PCR; TCRdb keeps only in-frame clonotypes and omits some of them. The sample includes 20,000 to 30,000 clones, 60% to 80% of them seen just once. After expansion with viral peptide pools in the ViraFEST assay, antigen-specific CD4+ T cells were sequenced. CD4+ T cells were isolated after 10 days of culture. The cohort was immunized with two doses of either the BNT162b2 or mRNA-1273 vaccine. Germline CDR1 SNHLY, CDR2 FYNNEI. The CDR3 totals 13 residues. V lost 3 bases, J lost 10 bases, and 12 bases lay in between. This clone was detected a few times. The target antigen is unknown.

This specimen consisted of CD4+ T cells from PBMCs cultured with SARS-CoV-2 spike peptides, obtained after COVID-19 vaccination. The TCR originated in a human donor who received a COVID-19 vaccine. Some clones in this sample may be carry-over from other donors' samples. The chain recombines TRBV2 with TRBJ1-4; D gene ambiguous. The CDR3: CASSEGGPVKLFF. The CDR3, as DNA: TGTGCCAGCAGTGAGGGCGGGCCGGTAAAACTGTTTTTT.